Each of the 20 T cell receptor beta chains below was sequenced from the same sample in a study of blood T cell repertoires in COVID-19. Method: immunoSEQ multiplex PCR; TCRdb's copy keeps in-frame clones and lacks some. The table lists 160,000 or so clones, about 90% of them singletons, with around 1.2% in the top ten. Sequencing was performed on PBMCs or T cells enriched from blood (not recorded which). The source is a human donor with acute COVID-19. The donor label of this sample is uncertain.

The rearrangement links TRBV27 to TRBJ2-7; 8 positions agree with TRBD1. This CDR3 comprises 12 residues. Germline V gene sequence: CDR1 MNHEY, CDR2 SMNVEV (reference sequence). Germline trimming cut 10 bases from V and 5 bases from J; bases unmatched to any gene: 7. The CDR3 loop is CATTDRVHEQYF. CDR3 nucleotides: TGTGCCACCACGGACAGGGTCCACGAGCAGTACTTC.

J is TRBJ1-5 and V is TRBV6-5; 9 bases fit TRBD1. J lost 6 bases, V lost 4 bases, and 10 bases had no gene match. This CDR3 is 16 amino acids long. Germline CDR1 is MNHEY and CDR2 is SVGAGI. Here the CDR3 DNA reads TGTGCCAGCAGTTCCACCGGGACAGGGATTGGTCAGCCCCAGCATTTT. Amino acid sequence: CASSSTGTGIGQPQHF.

The chain couples TRBV6-1 to TRBJ2-7, with 9 positions matching TRBD1. With 3 bases clipped from V and 4 bases from J, the junction kept 4 bases outside the gene matches. CDR1 MNHNS and CDR2 SASEGT come from the germline V gene. This CDR3 has 14 residues. The CDR3 region has the DNA TGTGCCAGCAGTGACGGGACAGGGCGGTACGAGCAGTACTTC. It encodes CASSDGTGRYEQYF.

The table lists this clone with a few counts. The chain joins TRBV30 to TRBJ1-3; D is unresolved. Germline V gives CDR1 GTSNPN, CDR2 SVGIG (reference sequence). Trimming removed 0 bases from V and 1 base from J, with 7 bases in between. The CDR3 covers 14 residues. CDR3 loop: CAWSVAISGNTIYF. The CDR3 region has the DNA TGTGCCTGGAGTGTTGCGATATCTGGAAACACCATATATTTT. Together with reference TRBV30 and TRBJ1-3, the CDR3 gives the full variable domain: SQTIHQWPATLVQPVGSPLSLECTVEGTSNPNLYWYRQAAGRGLQLLFYSVGIGQISSEVPQNLSASRPQDRQFILSSKKLLLSDSGFYLCAWSVAISGNTIYFGEGSWLTVV.

The chain links TRBV12-3 or TRBV12-4 to TRBJ2-1, with 12 bases matching TRBD2. The CDR3 totals 13 residues. With 5 bases clipped from V and 12 bases from J, the junction kept 5 bases outside the gene matches. CDR3 sequence (DNA): TGTGCCAGCAGTGAGCCTAGCGGGGGGGGGCAGTTCTTC. Translated, it gives CASSEPSGGGQFF.

The CDR3 reads CASSQVGREYEQYF. The CDR3 DNA follows: TGCGCCAGCAGCCAAGTAGGCCGGGAATACGAGCAGTACTTC. This chain joins TRBV4-1 and TRBJ2-7, with a possible D match to TRBD2 (5 bases). Per germline, CDR1 MGHRA and CDR2 YSYEKL. Trimming took 1 base from V and 4 from J, leaving 11 bases between them. The CDR3 length is 14 residues.

This clone appeared a single time. The chain has TRBV2 and TRBJ1-2; TRBD1 matches 10 bases. This CDR3 region has 13 residues. The germline CDR1 and CDR2 sequences are SNHLY and FYNNEI. V lost 8 bases to trimming and J lost 5 bases; unmatched junction nucleotides: 5. The CDR3 sequence: CASGTGATYGYTF. Written as DNA, the CDR3 is TGTGCCAGCGGGACAGGGGCAACTTATGGCTACACCTTC.

The chain uses TRBV11-1 and TRBJ2-6, with TRBD1 matching 7 bases. Germline V gene sequence: CDR1 SGHAT, CDR2 FQDESV (reference sequence). The CDR3 totals 16 residues. Trimming cost V 1 base and J 5 bases; bases outside gene matches: 5. The CDR3 loop reads CASSLGEGGWANVLTF. In nucleotides, the CDR3 is TGTGCCAGCAGCTTAGGGGAAGGGGGCTGGGCCAACGTCCTGACTTTC.

V usage is TRBV10-3 and J usage is TRBJ1-2; 7 bases align to TRBD1. The V and J ends lost 2 bases and 6 bases, in that order; junction bases with no gene match: 12. Germline CDR1 ENHRY, CDR2 SYGVKD. The CDR3 length is 16 residues. The CDR3: CAISEEGGRGANGYTF. Here the CDR3 DNA reads TGTGCCATCAGTGAGGAAGGGGGCCGAGGAGCTAATGGCTACACCTTC.

This chain uses TRBV4-2 with TRBJ2-2, with TRBD2 matching over 12 bases. The V gene end was trimmed by 3 bases and the J gene end by 10 bases; junction bases not matched to a gene: 12. This CDR3 has 17 residues. Germline CDR1 LGHNA, CDR2 YNFKEQ. CDR3 sequence reads: CASSQVLAGGRGKELFF. CDR3 sequence (DNA): TGTGCCAGCAGCCAGGTACTAGCGGGGGGCCGGGGGAAGGAGCTGTTTTTT.

The rearrangement links TRBV10-2 to TRBJ2-2, with 7 bases that match TRBD1. The germline V gene has CDR1 WSHSY and CDR2 SAAADI. V lost 5 bases, J lost 5 bases, and 5 bases stayed unmatched. The CDR3 length is 14 residues. This CDR3 reads CASSLTGETGELFF. CDR3 nucleotides: TGCGCCAGCAGTCTAACAGGGGAAACCGGGGAGCTGTTTTTT.

The rearrangement links TRBV2 to TRBJ1-2, with unresolved D. The length of the CDR3 is 14 residues. Germline V gene lookup returns CDR1 SNHLY and CDR2 FYNNEI. V was trimmed by 6 bases and J by 0 bases, leaving 11 bases between them. CDR3 nucleotides: TGTGCCAGCAGGGGAGGGAGTTCTAACTATGGCTACACCTTC. It codes for CASRGGSSNYGYTF. Together with reference TRBV2 and TRBJ1-2, the CDR3 gives the full variable domain: EPEVTQTPSHQVTQMGQEVILRCVPISNHLYFYWYRQILGQKVEFLVSFYNNEISEKSEIFDDQFSVERPDGSNFTLKIRSTKLEDSAMYFCASRGGSSNYGYTFGSGTRLTVV.

This rearrangement joins TRBV24-1 to TRBJ2-5; a possible D gene is TRBD1 (5 bases). Germline-derived CDR1 and CDR2 are KGHDR and SFDVKD. CDR3 size: 17 residues. V was trimmed by 5 bases and J by 3 bases, leaving 21 bases between them. The CDR3 spells CATSGLGRKTAEETQYF. The CDR3 bases are TGTGCCACCAGTGGCCTAGGGCGTAAGACAGCTGAAGAGACCCAGTACTTC.

The J gene is TRBJ2-1, the V gene TRBV7-2; D call uncertain. The length of the CDR3 is 16 residues. CDR1 SGHTA and CDR2 FQGNSA come from the germline V gene. V lost 0 bases to trimming and J lost 0 bases, with 9 bases between them. CDR3 in DNA: TGTGCCAGCAGCTTAGCGAGCTTAAGCTCCTACAATGAGCAGTTCTTC. This codes for CASSLASLSSYNEQFF.

This chain connects TRBV2 to TRBJ2-3, with TRBD2 matching over 10 bases. Germline V CDR1 and CDR2: SNHLY, FYNNEI. The CDR3 spans 17 residues. V lost 2 bases, J lost 2 bases, and 7 bases stayed unmatched. The CDR3 sequence is CASSEWFGLAVTDTQYF. The DNA for the CDR3 is TGTGCCAGCAGTGAATGGTTCGGACTAGCGGTCACAGATACGCAGTATTTT.

V gene TRBV7-9 combines with J gene TRBJ2-7, with D uncertain. The V gene lost 1 base and the J gene lost 3 bases, with 10 bases spanning the gap. Germline V gene lookup returns CDR1 SEHNR and CDR2 FQNEAQ (reference sequence). There are 14 residues in the CDR3. CDR3 in DNA: TGTGCCAGCAGCTTAGATCCAGAAGACTACGAGCAGTACTTC. Translated, it gives CASSLDPEDYEQYF.

The chain couples TRBV29-1 to TRBJ2-1, with TRBD2 identical over 13 bases. The CDR3 has 16 amino acids. Germline CDR1 SQVTM, CDR2 ANQGSEA. The CDR3 region has the DNA TGCAGAAGGACTAGCGGGGGCCATGGGGCCAACAATGAGCAGTTCTTC. It translates to CRRTSGGHGANNEQFF.

In its sample, this clone was seen once. This chain connects TRBV24-1 to TRBJ2-1; D is undetermined. The CDR3 contains 13 residues. Germline CDR1 and CDR2: KGHDR and SFDVKD. Trimming pared 3 bases from V and 4 bases from J, leaving 6 bases between. The CDR3 sequence: CATSDDWYNEQFF. CDR3 sequence (DNA): TGTGCCACCAGTGATGACTGGTACAATGAGCAGTTCTTC.

This clone was observed once. The V call is TRBV13, the J call TRBJ2-7, with 9 positions matching TRBD1. The CDR3 covers 15 residues. V lost 7 bases and J lost 5; bases outside the gene matches: 12. Germline-derived CDR1 and CDR2 are PRHDT and FYEKMQ (reference sequence). The CDR3 sequence is CASTHTGTGPNEQYF. Here the CDR3 DNA reads TGTGCCAGCACCCATACCGGGACAGGGCCCAACGAGCAGTACTTC.

The chain has TRBV10-3 and TRBJ2-7, with 7 bases that match TRBD1. Germline V gene data show CDR1 as ENHRY and CDR2 as SYGVKD. The CDR3 contains 14 residues. With V trimmed by 6 bases and J by 0 bases, 5 bases remained unmatched. The CDR3 sequence is CAISDRVSSYEQYF. CDR3 bases: TGTGCCATCAGCGACAGGGTATCCTCCTACGAGCAGTACTTC.